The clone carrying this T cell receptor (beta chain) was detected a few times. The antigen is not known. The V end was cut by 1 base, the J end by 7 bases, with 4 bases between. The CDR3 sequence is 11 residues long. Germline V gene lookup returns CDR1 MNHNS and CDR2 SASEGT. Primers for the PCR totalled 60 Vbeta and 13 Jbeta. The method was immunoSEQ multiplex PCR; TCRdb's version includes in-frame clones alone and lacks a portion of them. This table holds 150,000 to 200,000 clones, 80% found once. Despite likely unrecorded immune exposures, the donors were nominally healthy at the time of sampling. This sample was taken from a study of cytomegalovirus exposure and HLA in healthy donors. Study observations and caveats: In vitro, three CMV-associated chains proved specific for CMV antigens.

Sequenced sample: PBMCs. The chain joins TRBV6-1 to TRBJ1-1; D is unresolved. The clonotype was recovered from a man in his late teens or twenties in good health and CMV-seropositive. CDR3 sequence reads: CASSEDSEAFF. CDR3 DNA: TGTGCCAGCAGTGAAGACAGTGAAGCTTTCTTT.